The TCR beta chain under discussion was sequenced for a study of T-cell reconstitution after alpha-beta-depleted transplantation in children. Regarding the study as a whole: Surviving recipient T cells and thymic progenitors underlay high day-60 TCRbeta diversity in some patients. T-cell numbers and diversity, one year after transplant, stemmed largely from T cells that were newly produced. At around two months after transplant, the alpha-beta T cells were reportedly derived from several hundred expanded clones that came from non-depleted graft cells.

The V gene's germline CDR1 is SGDLS and CDR2 YYNGEE. With 0 bases removed from V and 3 bases from J, the gap between germline ends came to 14 bases. This CDR3 comprises 16 residues. There are a few counts of this clonotype. Its antigen is not known. Unique molecular identifiers were incorporated into the prepared TCRbeta library. Each CDR3 protein gets one entry after TCRdb re-called the PCR reads with MiXCR. The data hold about 980,000 distinct CDR3 sequences, with roughly 29% observed a single time. The chain uses TRBV9 and TRBJ2-3; TRBD1 is a possible D gene (5 bases). This sequence was found in a boy younger than two who had a stem cell transplant for SCID, so the T cells may come from the graft donor. The sample consisted of PBMCs, mostly from graft donor cells, taken 360 days after TCRalphabeta/CD19-depleted stem cell transplant. The CDR3 bases are TGTGCCAGCAGCGTAGCTTACAGGATGGGGACAGATACGCAGTATTTT. Protein sequence: CASSVAYRMGTDTQYF.